The 9 T cell receptor beta chains below were found in one sample sequenced in a study of PD-L1 blockade in urothelial cancer. Clones were read by immunoSEQ multiplex PCR, and TCRdb kept only the in-frame ones, dropping some. The sample has more than 90,000 clones, 83% seen once. As to time point: peripheral blood 6 weeks after treatment start. The specimen was PBMCs, collected around atezolizumab (anti-PD-L1) treatment. The source is an older man with urothelial cancer.

V usage is TRBV18 and J usage is TRBJ1-4; D unclear. V dropped 3 bases and J dropped 7 bases, with 12 bases sitting between them. Germline assignment: CDR1 KGHSH and CDR2 LQKENI. This CDR3 has 14 amino acids. The CDR3 region has the DNA TGTGCCAGCTCACCGGCATCCCAGGCTGAAAAACTGTTTTTT. Its protein is CASSPASQAEKLFF.

A single count supports this clone. The chain recombines TRBV7-9 with TRBJ2-1; 7 nucleotides agree with TRBD1. V was clipped by 5 bases and J by 7 bases; unmatched bases: 5. The CDR3 contains 13 residues. Germline CDR1 and CDR2: SEHNR and FQNEAQ (reference sequence). The CDR3 reads CASSTKQGNEQFF. In nucleotides, the CDR3 is TGTGCCAGCAGCACGAAACAGGGGAATGAGCAGTTCTTC.

The chain has TRBV6-6 and TRBJ2-1, with 13 bases lining up with TRBD2. After removal of 5 bases from V and 10 bases from J, the junction contained 8 bases not matched to a gene. The germline CDR1 and CDR2 sequences are MNHNY and SVGAGI (reference sequence). The CDR3 extends over 15 amino acids. CDR3 amino acids: CASSTGLAGEEEQFF. DNA of the CDR3: TGTGCCAGCAGTACCGGACTAGCGGGAGAAGAGGAGCAGTTCTTC.

The J gene is TRBJ2-3, the V gene TRBV7-3; D is possibly TRBD2 (6 bases). Trimming shortened V by 5 bases and J by 5 bases, and 8 bases separated the two germline ends. Germline V gene lookup returns CDR1 SGHTA and CDR2 FQGTGA. This CDR3 has 12 amino acids. The CDR3 spells CASSNSGDTQYF. The CDR3 DNA reads TGTGCCAGCAGCAATAGCGGAGATACGCAGTATTTT.

The rearrangement links TRBV5-5 to TRBJ2-1; TRBD2 is a possible D gene (6 bases). Trimming pared 4 bases from V and 9 bases from J, leaving 11 bases between. The CDR3 has 12 residues. Germline CDR1 SGHKS, CDR2 YYEKEE (reference sequence). The CDR3 nucleotides read TGTGCCAGCAGCCTTCAGGGACTTGAGCAGTTCTTC. Translation gives CASSLQGLEQFF.

The V call is TRBV6-6, the J call TRBJ2-7; D may be TRBD2 (5 bases). This CDR3 is 11 amino acids long. V was pared by 8 bases and J by 3 bases, with 8 bases between. The germline V gene has CDR1 MNHNY and CDR2 SVGAGI (reference sequence). CDR3 residues: CASRAVYEQYF. DNA of the CDR3: TGTGCCAGCCGAGCGGTCTACGAGCAGTACTTC.

The chain uses TRBV29-1 and TRBJ2-5; D perhaps matches TRBD1 (5 bases). V lost 2 bases, J lost 5 bases, and 12 bases lay in between. Germline V CDR1 and CDR2: SQVTM, ANQGSEA. The CDR3 is 13 residues long. Here the CDR3 DNA reads TGCAGCGTTGAACAGGGCAGGGTTGAGACCCAGTACTTC. This encodes CSVEQGRVETQYF.

The CDR3 is CASSYRVNEQFF. CDR3 nucleotides: TGTGCCAGTAGTTACAGGGTGAATGAGCAGTTCTTC. The gene calls are TRBV19 and TRBJ2-1; possibly TRBD1 for D (6 bases). Germline V CDR1 and CDR2: LNHDA, SQIVND (reference sequence). The CDR3 sequence is 12 residues long. Trimming removed 5 bases from V and 7 bases from J, with 9 bases in between.

This chain links TRBV6-5 with TRBJ2-5; TRBD2 agrees at 12 bases. The germline gives CDR1 MNHEY, CDR2 SVGAGI. This CDR3 has 16 residues. V lost 2 bases to trimming and J lost 1 base; unmatched junction nucleotides: 2. In nucleotides, the CDR3 is TGTGCCAGCAGTTACCCGACTAGCGGGGGCCAAGAGACCCAGTACTTC. Translation gives CASSYPTSGGQETQYF.